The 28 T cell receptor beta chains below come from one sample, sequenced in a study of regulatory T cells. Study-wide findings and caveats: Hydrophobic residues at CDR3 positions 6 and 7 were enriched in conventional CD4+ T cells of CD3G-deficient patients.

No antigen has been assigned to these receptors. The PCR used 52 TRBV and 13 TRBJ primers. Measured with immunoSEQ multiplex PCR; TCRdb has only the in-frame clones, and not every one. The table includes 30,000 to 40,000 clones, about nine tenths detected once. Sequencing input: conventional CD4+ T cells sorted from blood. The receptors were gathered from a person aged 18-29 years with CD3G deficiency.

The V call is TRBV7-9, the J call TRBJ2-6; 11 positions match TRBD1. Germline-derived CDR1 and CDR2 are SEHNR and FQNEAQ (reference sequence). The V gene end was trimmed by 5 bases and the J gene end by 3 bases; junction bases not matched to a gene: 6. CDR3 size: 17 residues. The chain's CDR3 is CASSPSDRGLGANVLTF. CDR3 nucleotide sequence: TGTGCCAGCAGCCCATCGGACAGGGGGCTTGGGGCCAACGTCCTGACTTTC.

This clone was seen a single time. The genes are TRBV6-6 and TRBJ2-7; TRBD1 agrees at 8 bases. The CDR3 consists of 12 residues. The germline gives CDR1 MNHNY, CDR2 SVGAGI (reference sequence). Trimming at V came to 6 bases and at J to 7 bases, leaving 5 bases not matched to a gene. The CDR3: CASRDTGGEQYF. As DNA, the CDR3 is TGTGCCAGCAGGGATACAGGGGGGGAGCAGTACTTC.

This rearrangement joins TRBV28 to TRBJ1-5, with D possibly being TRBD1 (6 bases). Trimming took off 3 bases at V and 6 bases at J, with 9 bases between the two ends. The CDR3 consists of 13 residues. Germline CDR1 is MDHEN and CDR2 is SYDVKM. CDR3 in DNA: TGTGCCAGCAGTTTGGTGGGGGCTCAGCCCCAGCATTTT. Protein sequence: CASSLVGAQPQHF.

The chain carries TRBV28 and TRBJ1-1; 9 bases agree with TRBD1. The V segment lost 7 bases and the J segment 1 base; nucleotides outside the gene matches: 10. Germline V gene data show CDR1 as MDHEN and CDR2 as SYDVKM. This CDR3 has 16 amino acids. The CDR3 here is CASTPGQGKANTEAFF. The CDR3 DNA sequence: TGTGCCAGCACCCCGGGACAGGGTAAGGCGAACACTGAAGCTTTCTTT.

CDR3 protein: CASRGTGRTHEQFF. The CDR3 region has the DNA TGTGCCAGCAGGGGGACAGGGAGAACTCACGAGCAGTTCTTC. V and J are TRBV6-1 and TRBJ2-1, with 9 bases aligning to TRBD1. Germline-derived CDR1 and CDR2 are MNHNS and SASEGT. The CDR3 consists of 14 residues. V was pared by 6 bases and J by 10 bases, with 10 bases of the junction left unmatched.

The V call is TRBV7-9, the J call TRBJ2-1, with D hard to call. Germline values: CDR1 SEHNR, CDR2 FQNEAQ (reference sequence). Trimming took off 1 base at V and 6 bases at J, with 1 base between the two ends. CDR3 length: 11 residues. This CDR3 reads CASSLVNEQFF. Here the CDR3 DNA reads TGTGCCAGCAGCTTAGTCAATGAGCAGTTCTTC.

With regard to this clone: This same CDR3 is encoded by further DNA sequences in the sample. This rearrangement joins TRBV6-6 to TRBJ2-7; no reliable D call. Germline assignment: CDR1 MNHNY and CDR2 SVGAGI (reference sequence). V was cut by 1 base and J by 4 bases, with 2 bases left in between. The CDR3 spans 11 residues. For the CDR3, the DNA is TGTGCCAGCAGTTACTTGTACGAGCAGTACTTC. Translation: CASSYLYEQYF.

The CDR3 coding sequence is TGCGCCAGCAGCTTGGAGGCCGGGGAGCTGTTTTTT. Translation: CASSLEAGELFF. The gene calls are TRBV5-1 and TRBJ2-2, with D unresolved. The CDR3 contains 12 residues. V lost 0 bases to trimming and J lost 6 bases, with 3 bases between them. Germline loops: CDR1 SGHRS, CDR2 YFSETQ.

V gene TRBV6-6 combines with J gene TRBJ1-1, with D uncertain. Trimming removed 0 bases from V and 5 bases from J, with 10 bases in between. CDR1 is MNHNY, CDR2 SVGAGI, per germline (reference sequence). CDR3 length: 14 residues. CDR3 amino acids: CASSYSSPDTEAFF. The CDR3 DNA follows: TGTGCCAGCAGTTACTCGAGTCCCGATACTGAAGCTTTCTTT.

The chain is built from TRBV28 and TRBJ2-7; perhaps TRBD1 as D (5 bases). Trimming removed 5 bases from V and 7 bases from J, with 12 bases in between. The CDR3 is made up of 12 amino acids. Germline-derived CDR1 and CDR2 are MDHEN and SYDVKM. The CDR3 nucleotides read TGTGCCAGCAGTGGGGCCCTTTTTGAGCAGTACTTC. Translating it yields CASSGALFEQYF.

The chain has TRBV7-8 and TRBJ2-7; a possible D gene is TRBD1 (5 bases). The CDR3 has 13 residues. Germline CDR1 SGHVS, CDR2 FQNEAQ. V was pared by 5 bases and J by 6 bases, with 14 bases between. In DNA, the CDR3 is TGTGCCAGCAGCGTAGATCGCACAGGCGAGCAGTACTTC. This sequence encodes CASSVDRTGEQYF.

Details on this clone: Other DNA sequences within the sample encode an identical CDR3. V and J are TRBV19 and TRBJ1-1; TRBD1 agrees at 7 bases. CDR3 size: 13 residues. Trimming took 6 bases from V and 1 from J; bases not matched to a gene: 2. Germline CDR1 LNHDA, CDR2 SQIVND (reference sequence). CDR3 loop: CASRNRGNTEAFF. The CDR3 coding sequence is TGTGCCAGTAGAAACAGGGGGAACACTGAAGCTTTCTTT.

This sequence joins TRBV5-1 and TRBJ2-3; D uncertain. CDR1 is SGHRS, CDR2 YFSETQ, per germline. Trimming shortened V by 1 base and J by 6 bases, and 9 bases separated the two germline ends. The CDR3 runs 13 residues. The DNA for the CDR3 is TGCGCCAGCAGCTTGAACTACTTTGATACGCAGTATTTT. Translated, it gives CASSLNYFDTQYF. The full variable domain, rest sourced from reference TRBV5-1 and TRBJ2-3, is KAGVTQTPRYLIKTRGQQVTLSCSPISGHRSVSWYQQTPGQGLQFLFEYFSETQRNKGNFPGRFSGRQFSNSRSEMNVSTLELGDSALYLCASSLNYFDTQYFGPGTRLTVL.

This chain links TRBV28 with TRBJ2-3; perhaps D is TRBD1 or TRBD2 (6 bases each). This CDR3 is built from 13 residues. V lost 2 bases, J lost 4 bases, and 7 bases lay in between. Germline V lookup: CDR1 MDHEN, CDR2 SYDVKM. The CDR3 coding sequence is TGTGCCAGCAGTTTAGGGGGGCCAGATACGCAGTATTTT. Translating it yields CASSLGGPDTQYF.

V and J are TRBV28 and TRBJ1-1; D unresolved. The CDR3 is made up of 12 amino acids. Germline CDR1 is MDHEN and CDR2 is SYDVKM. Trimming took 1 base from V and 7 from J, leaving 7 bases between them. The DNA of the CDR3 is TGTGCCAGCAGTTTATCGGGCGATGAAGCTTTCTTT. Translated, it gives CASSLSGDEAFF.

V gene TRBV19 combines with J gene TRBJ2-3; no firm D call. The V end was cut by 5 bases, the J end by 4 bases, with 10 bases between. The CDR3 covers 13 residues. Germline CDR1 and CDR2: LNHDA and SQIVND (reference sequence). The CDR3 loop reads CASSRRGADTQYF. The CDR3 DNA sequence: TGTGCCAGTAGTCGGAGAGGTGCAGATACGCAGTATTTT.

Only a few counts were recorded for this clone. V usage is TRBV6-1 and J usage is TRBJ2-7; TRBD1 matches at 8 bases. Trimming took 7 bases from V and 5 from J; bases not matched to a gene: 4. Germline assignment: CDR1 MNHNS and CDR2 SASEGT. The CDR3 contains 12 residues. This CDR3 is CASTDRGHEQYF. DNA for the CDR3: TGTGCCAGCACTGACAGGGGCCACGAGCAGTACTTC.

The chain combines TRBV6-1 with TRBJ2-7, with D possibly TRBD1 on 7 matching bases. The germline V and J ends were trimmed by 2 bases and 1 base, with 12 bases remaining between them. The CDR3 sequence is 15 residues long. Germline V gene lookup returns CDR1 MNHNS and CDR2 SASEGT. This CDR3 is CASSETAGGSYEQYF. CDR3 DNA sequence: TGTGCCAGCAGTGAAACGGCAGGGGGGTCCTACGAGCAGTACTTC.

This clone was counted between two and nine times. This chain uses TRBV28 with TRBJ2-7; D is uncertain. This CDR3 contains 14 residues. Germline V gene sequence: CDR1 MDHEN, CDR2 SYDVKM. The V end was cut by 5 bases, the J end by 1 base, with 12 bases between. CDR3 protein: CASSDFISSYEQYF. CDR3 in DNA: TGTGCCAGCAGTGATTTCATCTCTTCCTACGAGCAGTACTTC.

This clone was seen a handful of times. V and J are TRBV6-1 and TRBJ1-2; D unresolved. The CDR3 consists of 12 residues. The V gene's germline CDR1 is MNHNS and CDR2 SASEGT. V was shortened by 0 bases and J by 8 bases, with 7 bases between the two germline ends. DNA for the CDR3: TGTGCCAGCAGTGAAGCGCGGAACGGCTACACCTTC. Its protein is CASSEARNGYTF.

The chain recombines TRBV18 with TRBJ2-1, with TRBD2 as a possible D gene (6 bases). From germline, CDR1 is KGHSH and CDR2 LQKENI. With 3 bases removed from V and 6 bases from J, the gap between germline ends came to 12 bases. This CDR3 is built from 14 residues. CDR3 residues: CASSPTTSLNEQFF. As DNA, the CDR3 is TGTGCCAGCTCACCGACGACTAGTCTCAATGAGCAGTTCTTC.

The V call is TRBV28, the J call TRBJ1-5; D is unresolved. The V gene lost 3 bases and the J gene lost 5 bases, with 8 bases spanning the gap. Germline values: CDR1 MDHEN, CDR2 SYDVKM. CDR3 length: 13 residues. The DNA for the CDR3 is TGTGCCAGCAGTTTGTCTAATTATCAGCCCCAGCATTTT. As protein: CASSLSNYQPQHF.

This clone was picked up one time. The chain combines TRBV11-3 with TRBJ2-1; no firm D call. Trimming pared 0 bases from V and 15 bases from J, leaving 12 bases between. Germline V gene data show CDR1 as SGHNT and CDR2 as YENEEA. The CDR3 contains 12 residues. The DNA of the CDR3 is TGTGCCAGCAGCTTAGAGGACGGAAAGGCGTTCTTC. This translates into CASSLEDGKAFF.

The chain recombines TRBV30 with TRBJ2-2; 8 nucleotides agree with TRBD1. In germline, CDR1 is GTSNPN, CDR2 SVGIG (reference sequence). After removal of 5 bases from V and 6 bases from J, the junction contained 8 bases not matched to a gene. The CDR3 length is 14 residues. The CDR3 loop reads CAWGPGRGPGELFF. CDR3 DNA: TGTGCCTGGGGGCCAGGCAGGGGGCCCGGGGAGCTGTTTTTT.

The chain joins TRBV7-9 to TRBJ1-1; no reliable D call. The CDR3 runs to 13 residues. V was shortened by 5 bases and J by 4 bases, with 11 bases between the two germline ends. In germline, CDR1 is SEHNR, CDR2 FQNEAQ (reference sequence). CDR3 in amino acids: CASSPREGTEAFF. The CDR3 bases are TGTGCCAGCAGCCCGAGGGAGGGCACTGAAGCTTTCTTT.

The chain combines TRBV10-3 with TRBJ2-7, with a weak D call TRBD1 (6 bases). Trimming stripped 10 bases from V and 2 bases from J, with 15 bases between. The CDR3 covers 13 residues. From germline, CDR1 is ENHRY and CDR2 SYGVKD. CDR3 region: CATRDTGTYEQYF. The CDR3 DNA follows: TGTGCCACCCGGGACACCGGAACCTACGAGCAGTACTTC.

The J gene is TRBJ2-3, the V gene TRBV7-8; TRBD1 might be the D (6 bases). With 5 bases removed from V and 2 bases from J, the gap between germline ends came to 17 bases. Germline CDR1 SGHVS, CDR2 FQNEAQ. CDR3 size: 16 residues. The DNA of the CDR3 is TGTGCCAGCAGCGCCAACAGGGTCGCCATCACAGATACGCAGTATTTT. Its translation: CASSANRVAITDTQYF.

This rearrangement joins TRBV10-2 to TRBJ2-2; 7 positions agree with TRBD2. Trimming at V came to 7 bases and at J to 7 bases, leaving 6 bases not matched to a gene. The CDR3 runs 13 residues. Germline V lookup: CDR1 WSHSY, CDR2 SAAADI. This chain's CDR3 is CASTIWEGGELFF. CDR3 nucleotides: TGCGCCAGCACGATCTGGGAGGGCGGGGAGCTGTTTTTT.